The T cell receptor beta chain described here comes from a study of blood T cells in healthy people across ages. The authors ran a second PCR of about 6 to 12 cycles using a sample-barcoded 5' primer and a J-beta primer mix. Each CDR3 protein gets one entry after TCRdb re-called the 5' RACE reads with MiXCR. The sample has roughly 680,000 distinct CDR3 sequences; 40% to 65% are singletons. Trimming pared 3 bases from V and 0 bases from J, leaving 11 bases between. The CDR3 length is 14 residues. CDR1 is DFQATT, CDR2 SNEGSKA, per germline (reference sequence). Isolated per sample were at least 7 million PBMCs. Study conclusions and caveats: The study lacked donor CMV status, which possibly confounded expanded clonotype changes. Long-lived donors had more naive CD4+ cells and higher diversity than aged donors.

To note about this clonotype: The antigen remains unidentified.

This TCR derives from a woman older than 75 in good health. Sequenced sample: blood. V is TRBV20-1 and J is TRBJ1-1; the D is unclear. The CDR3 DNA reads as TGCAGTGCTAGCGAGCAGCCCATGAACACTGAAGCTTTCTTT. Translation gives CSASEQPMNTEAFF.